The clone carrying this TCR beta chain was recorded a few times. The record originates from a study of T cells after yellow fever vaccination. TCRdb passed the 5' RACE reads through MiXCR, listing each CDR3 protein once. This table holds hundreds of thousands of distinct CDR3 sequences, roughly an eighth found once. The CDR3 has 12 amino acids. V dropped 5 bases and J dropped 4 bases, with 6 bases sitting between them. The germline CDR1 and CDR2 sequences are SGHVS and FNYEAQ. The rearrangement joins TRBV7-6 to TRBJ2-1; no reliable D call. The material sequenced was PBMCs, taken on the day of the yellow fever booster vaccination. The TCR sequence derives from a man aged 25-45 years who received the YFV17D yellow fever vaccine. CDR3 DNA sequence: TGTGCCAGCAGCACAGCTTACAATGAGCAGTTCTTC. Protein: CASSTAYNEQFF.